Listed below are T cell receptor beta chains from one sample, sequenced in a study of PD-L1 blockade in urothelial cancer. Using immunoSEQ multiplex PCR, the repertoire was profiled, and TCRdb retains in-frame clones only, with some absent. Among approximately 100,000 clones, roughly nine tenths were seen once, and the ten largest hold 0.92%. The material was PBMCs, obtained around atezolizumab (anti-PD-L1) treatment. The receptor set was obtained from a woman at least 80 years old with urothelial cancer. Both conserved end residues are part of each CDR3. D genes are given only for firm matches. Clone sizes are given selectively: once, few, many, or a class where the clone is expanded.

d_gene	j_gene	abundance	v_gene	CDR3aa	CDR3nt
TRBD2	TRBJ2-7	NA	TRBV7-6	CASSLEAGTEQYF	TGTGCCAGCAGCTTAGAAGCGGGAACCGAGCAGTACTTC
TRBD1	TRBJ2-3	NA	TRBV4-1	CASSQGTGGRTDTQYF	TGCGCCAGCAGCCAGGGGACAGGGGGTCGGACAGATACGCAGTATTTT
TRBD2	TRBJ2-1	NA	TRBV12-5	CASGLAGYEQFF	TGTGCTAGCGGACTAGCGGGGTATGAGCAGTTCTTC
NA	TRBJ2-2	NA	TRBV9	CASSLRGGDTGELFF	TGTGCCAGCAGCCTTAGGGGGGGGGACACCGGGGAGCTGTTTTTT
NA	TRBJ1-3	once	TRBV29-1	CSVDLSGAGNTIYF	TGCAGCGTTGATTTGTCAGGGGCTGGAAACACCATATATTTT
TRBD2	TRBJ2-2	NA	TRBV6-1	CASSVGTSGTGELFF	TGTGCCAGCAGTGTAGGGACTAGCGGCACCGGGGAGCTGTTTTTT
TRBD1	TRBJ1-2	NA	TRBV5-5	CASSRNRQGLGYGYTF	TGTGCCAGCAGCCGCAACCGACAGGGCCTTGGGTATGGCTACACCTTC
NA	TRBJ2-2	NA	TRBV2	CASTRMGGTGELFF	TGTGCCAGCACCCGCATGGGGGGAACCGGGGAGCTGTTTTTT
NA	TRBJ1-5	NA	TRBV30	CAWSREGDQPQHF	TGTGCCTGGAGTCGTGAGGGAGATCAGCCCCAGCATTTT
TRBD2	TRBJ2-4	once	TRBV6-6	CASSPGGGRRENIQYF	TGTGCCAGCAGTCCGGGGGGGGGCCGTCGGGAAAACATTCAGTACTTC
TRBD1	TRBJ2-7	NA	TRBV18	CASSPTGQGSYEQYF	TGTGCCAGCTCACCAACGGGACAGGGATCCTACGAGCAGTACTTC
NA	TRBJ2-1	NA	TRBV5-1	CASSRQRFGGNRDSHLYNEQFF	TGCGCCAGCAGCCGCCAGCGGTTCGGGGGCAACCGGGACAGTCATTTGTACAATGAGCAGTTCTTC
TRBD1	TRBJ1-1	NA	TRBV7-6	CASSRDRGAEAFF	TGTGCCAGCAGCCGGGACAGGGGCGCTGAAGCTTTCTTT
NA	TRBJ1-4	NA	TRBV5-4	CASSFTSGTSTNEKLFF	TGTGCCAGCAGCTTCACCTCCGGGACTTCAACTAATGAAAAACTGTTTTTT
NA	TRBJ2-3	NA	TRBV11-3	CASSPRQGTDTQYF	TGTGCCAGCAGCCCACGACAGGGCACAGATACGCAGTATTTT
TRBD1	TRBJ1-2	NA	TRBV9	CASTPTGVAPFLF	TGTGCCAGCACCCCGACAGGGGTAGCCCCTTTTCTCTTC
TRBD2	TRBJ2-4	few	TRBV30	CAWRLAGDEDIQYF	TGTGCCTGGAGGCTAGCGGGAGATGAGGACATTCAGTACTTC
TRBD2	TRBJ2-1	NA	TRBV9	CASSRGGEGFF	TGTGCCAGCAGCAGAGGAGGGGAGGGGTTCTTC
TRBD2	TRBJ2-2	NA	TRBV7-2	CASSLTSTGTSPGELFF	TGTGCCAGCAGCTTGACCTCTACCGGGACTAGTCCCGGGGAGCTGTTTTTT
NA	TRBJ1-5	NA	TRBV5-1	CASSVQTDQPQHF	TGCGCCAGCAGCGTCCAGACAGATCAGCCCCAGCATTTT
TRBD2	TRBJ2-1	NA	TRBV5-6	CASSRRTSDVDEQFF	TGTGCCAGCAGCCGACGGACTAGCGATGTCGATGAGCAGTTCTTC
NA	TRBJ2-1	NA	TRBV7-3	CASSLGVSMVVDEQFF	TGTGCCAGCAGCTTAGGAGTTTCAATGGTCGTCGATGAGCAGTTCTTC
TRBD2	TRBJ2-3	NA	TRBV5-4	CASSQGAGGADTQYF	TGTGCCAGCAGCCAGGGAGCGGGAGGGGCAGATACGCAGTATTTT
TRBD2	TRBJ2-3	NA	TRBV11-3	CASSTRTSGTSTDTQYF	TGTGCCAGCAGCACCCGGACTAGCGGGACTAGCACAGATACGCAGTATTTT
NA	TRBJ1-1	NA	TRBV7-8	CASSAAGFMNTEAFF	TGTGCCAGCAGCGCCGCAGGCTTCATGAACACTGAAGCTTTCTTT
TRBD2	TRBJ2-5	NA	TRBV30	CAWSERGNQETQYF	TGTGCCTGGAGTGAGCGGGGGAACCAAGAGACCCAGTACTTC
NA	TRBJ2-5	NA	TRBV28	CASRPTEEETQYF	TGTGCCAGCAGACCGACAGAGGAAGAGACCCAGTACTTC
NA	TRBJ2-1	NA	TRBV5-4	CASSLARSDEQFF	TGTGCCAGCAGCTTGGCCAGAAGCGATGAGCAGTTCTTC
NA	TRBJ1-5	NA	TRBV19	CASSIVGSEQPQHF	TGTGCCAGTAGTATAGTTGGCAGCGAACAGCCCCAGCATTTT
TRBD1	TRBJ1-2	NA	TRBV7-9	CASAGQEGGYTF	TGTGCCAGCGCCGGACAGGAGGGTGGCTACACCTTC
NA	TRBJ2-3	NA	TRBV27	CASSLETGEVRYF	TGTGCCAGCAGTTTAGAGACGGGAGAGGTGCGGTATTTT
NA	TRBJ2-4	NA	TRBV7-9	CASSSALIAKNIQYF	TGTGCCAGCAGCTCAGCCTTAATAGCCAAAAACATTCAGTACTTC
NA	TRBJ2-4	NA	TRBV29-1	CSVEPRTGKNIQYF	TGCAGCGTTGAACCCCGAACGGGCAAAAACATTCAGTACTTC